This T cell receptor (beta chain) was sequenced in a study of Ad26.COV2.S vaccination and SARS-CoV-2 variants. Sequencing was performed with immunoSEQ multiplex PCR; in TCRdb, only in-frame clones are kept and a portion is missing. The table records some 400,000 clones, 75% to 90% of them present only once. Sample treatment: some 19 received Ad26.COV2.S at low or high dose, single or two shots; about five received placebo; per-sample allocation not given. Sampling happened 63 days after the first vaccine or placebo injection. Germline CDR1 GTSNPN, CDR2 SVGIG (reference sequence). The germline V and J ends were trimmed by 8 bases and 9 bases, with 14 bases remaining between them. This CDR3 region has 11 residues.

The chain couples TRBV30 to TRBJ2-1; D gene uncertain. Material: peripheral blood, obtained in a trial of Ad26.COV2.S vaccine versus placebo. The source of this sequence is a person aged 18-65 years who received the Ad26.COV2.S COVID-19 vaccine or a placebo. In DNA, the CDR3 is TGTGCCATAGCATTGACCGGTGAGCAGTTCTTC. Translating gives CAIALTGEQFF.